This section outlines one TCR beta chain sequence together with its context. What it binds is not known. As the CDR3 is not closed by the conserved phenylalanine or tryptophan, this likely results from a read error. A single record per CDR3 protein comes from TCRdb applying MiXCR to the RACE reads. The table includes 200,000 to 300,000 distinct CDR3 sequences, about 8.1% detected once. Stated time point: pre-sensitization, week 0. Treatment indicated: therapeutic diphenylcyclopropenone sensitization with weekly scalp DPC. V dropped 2 bases and J dropped 7; count of bases not matched to a gene: 4. The length of the CDR3 is 14 residues. Per the germline V gene, CDR1 is SGDLS and CDR2 is YYNGEE. This sample is drawn from a study of human T cells and chemical hapten exposure. Background on the study: The sensitizer, 2% DPC, was used on around 2 cm by around 2 cm of upper inner arm skin. A mostly female patient group had alopecia areata, totalis or universalis.

Study results and caveats: Sensitization with DPC brought no change to TCRs above 1 in 1000 in frequency.

The chain joins TRBV9 to TRBJ1-5, with 9 bases that match TRBD1. The sequencing used whole blood, collected in connection with sensitization to the hapten diphenylcyclopropenone (DPC). This receptor was identified in a woman aged 40 to 50 with alopecia areata. Some clones in this sample may be carry-over from other donors' samples. In nucleotides, the CDR3 is TGTGCCAGCAGCGTTACAGGGGGCGCACAGCCCCAGCATTAT. Translated, it gives CASSVTGGAQPQHY.